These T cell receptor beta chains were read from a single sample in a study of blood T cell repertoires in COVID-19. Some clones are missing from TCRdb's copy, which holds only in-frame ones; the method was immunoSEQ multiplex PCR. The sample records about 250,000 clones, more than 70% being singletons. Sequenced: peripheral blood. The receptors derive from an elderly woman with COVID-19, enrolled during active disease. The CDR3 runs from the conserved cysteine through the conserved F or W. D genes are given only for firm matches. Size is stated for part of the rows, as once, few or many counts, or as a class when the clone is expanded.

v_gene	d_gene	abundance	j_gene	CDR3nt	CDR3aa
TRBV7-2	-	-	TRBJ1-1	TGTGCCAGCAGCTTCGACAGCCGGACTGAAGCTTTCTTT	CASSFDSRTEAFF
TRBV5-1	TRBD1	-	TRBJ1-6	TGCGCCAGCAGCACCGACAGGGTCAATTCACCCCTCCACTTT	CASSTDRVNSPLHF
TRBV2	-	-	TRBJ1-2	TGTGCCAGCAGACGACAGTCCTTCTATGGCTACACCTTC	CASRRQSFYGYTF
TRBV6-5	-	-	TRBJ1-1	TGTGCCAGCAGCTTTACAACCGTGAACACTGAAGCTTTCTTT	CASSFTTVNTEAFF
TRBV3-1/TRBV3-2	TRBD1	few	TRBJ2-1	TGTGCCAGCAGCTCCGGCGGGACAGGTGAGCAGTTCTTC	CASSSGGTGEQFF
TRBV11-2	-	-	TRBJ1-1	TGTGCCAGCAGCGCCACAGCAAACACTGAAGCTTTCTTT	CASSATANTEAFF
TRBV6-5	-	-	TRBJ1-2	TGTGCCAGCAGTTACTCTAACGGTCCCTATGGCTACACCTTC	CASSYSNGPYGYTF
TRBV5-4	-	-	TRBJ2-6	TGTGCCAGCAGCGAAGGGGGCTCTGGGGCCAACGTCCTGACTTTC	CASSEGGSGANVLTF
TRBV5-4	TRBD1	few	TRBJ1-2	TGTGCCAGCAGCTTGGTGCTCTCAGGGGGAGGCTACACCTTC	CASSLVLSGGGYTF
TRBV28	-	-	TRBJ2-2	TGTGCCAGCGGGGGGGCACACACCGGGGAGCTGTTTTTT	CASGGAHTGELFF
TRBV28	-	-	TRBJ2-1	TGTGCCAGCAGACTAGCCTACAATGAGCAGTTCTTC	CASRLAYNEQFF
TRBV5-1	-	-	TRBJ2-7	TGCGCCAGCAGCTTTCTATCAGGCGGGCAAGGCTACGAGCAGTACTTC	CASSFLSGGQGYEQYF
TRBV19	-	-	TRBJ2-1	TGTGCCAGTAGTCCTAAATTAGGGGGTCTTAGCTACAATGAGCAGTTCTTC	CASSPKLGGLSYNEQFF
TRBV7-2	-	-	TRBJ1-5	TGTGCCAGCAGCTTAGGGCGGGTGAATCAGCCCCAGCATTTT	CASSLGRVNQPQHF
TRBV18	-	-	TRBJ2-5	TGTGCCAGCTCACCCTTGACAGCTCGGGAAGAGACCCAGTACTTC	CASSPLTAREETQYF
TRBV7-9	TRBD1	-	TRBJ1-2	TGTGCCAGCAGCGTCCCCCGACAGGGAGATAACTATGGCTACACCTTC	CASSVPRQGDNYGYTF
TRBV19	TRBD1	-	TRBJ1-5	TGTGCCAGTAGTTCCGGGACAGGGGTGGGAAATCAGCCCCAGCATTTT	CASSSGTGVGNQPQHF
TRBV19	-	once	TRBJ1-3	TGTGCCAGTTGCGGGACGGCTGGAAACACCATATATTTT	CASCGTAGNTIYF
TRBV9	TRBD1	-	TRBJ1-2	TGTGCCAGCAGCGTAGTCGGCATAACAGGGGAGAAAGGCTACACCTTC	CASSVVGITGEKGYTF
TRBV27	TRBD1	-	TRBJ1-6	TGTGCCAGCAGTCCCAAGACAGGGCGTGGTTCACCCCTCCACTTT	CASSPKTGRGSPLHF
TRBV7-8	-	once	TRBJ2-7	TGTGCCAGCAGCTTAGCGCCCAAACCAGGGTCCTACGAGCAGTACTTC	CASSLAPKPGSYEQYF
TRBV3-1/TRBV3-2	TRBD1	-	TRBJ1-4	TGTGCCAGCAGCCGGGTCCCGGGACAGAGGAATGAAAAACTGTTTTTT	CASSRVPGQRNEKLFF
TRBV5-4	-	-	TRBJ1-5	TGTGCCAGCAGTCAAGGAGGATATAGCAATCAGCCCCAGCATTTT	CASSQGGYSNQPQHF
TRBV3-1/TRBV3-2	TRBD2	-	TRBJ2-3	TGTGCCAGCAGCCAAGCAGGGCGGGGGAGCACAGATACGCAGTATTTT	CASSQAGRGSTDTQYF
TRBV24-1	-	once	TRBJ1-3	TGTGCCACCAGTGATGGGACGACAGGAACCTCTGGAAACACCATATATTTT	CATSDGTTGTSGNTIYF
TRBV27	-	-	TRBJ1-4	TGTGCCAGCAAAGGGGAGGTCGGGGAAAAACTGTTTTTT	CASKGEVGEKLFF
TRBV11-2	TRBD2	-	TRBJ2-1	TGTGCCAGCACCTCAACGGGGGGGCTTTATGAGCAGTTCTTC	CASTSTGGLYEQFF
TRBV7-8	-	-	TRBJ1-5	TGTGCCAGCAGCTTAGAGAGATCTGACCAGCATTTT	CASSLERSDQHF
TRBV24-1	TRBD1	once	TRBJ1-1	TGTGCCACCAGTGACCTGGGACAGGGGGACACTGAAGCTTTCTTT	CATSDLGQGDTEAFF
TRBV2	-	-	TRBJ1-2	TGTGCCACCGCCCGGGAACGGGCTAACTATGGCTACACCTTC	CATARERANYGYTF
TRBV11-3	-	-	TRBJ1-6	TGTGCCAGCAGCATACTGACAGGCGAGCCCCTCCACTTT	CASSILTGEPLHF
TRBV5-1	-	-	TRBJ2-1	TGCGCCAGCAGCTTGAACCCAGGCGGGGGCTCGGGTGAGCAGTTCTTC	CASSLNPGGGSGEQFF